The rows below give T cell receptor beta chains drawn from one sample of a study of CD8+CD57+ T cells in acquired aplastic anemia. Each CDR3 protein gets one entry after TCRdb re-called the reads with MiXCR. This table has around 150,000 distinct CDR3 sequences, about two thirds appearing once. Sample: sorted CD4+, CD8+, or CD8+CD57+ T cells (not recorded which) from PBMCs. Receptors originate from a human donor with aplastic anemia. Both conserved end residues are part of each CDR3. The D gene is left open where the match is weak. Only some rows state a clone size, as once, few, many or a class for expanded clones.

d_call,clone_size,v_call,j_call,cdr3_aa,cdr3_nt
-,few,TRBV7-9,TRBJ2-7,CASSLGYFEQYF,TGTGCCAGCAGCCTTGGGTATTTCGAGCAGTACTTC
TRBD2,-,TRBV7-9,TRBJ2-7,CASSLTSGDEQYF,TGTGCCAGCAGCTTGACTAGCGGGGACGAGCAGTACTTC
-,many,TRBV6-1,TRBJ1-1,CASTGDVNTEAFF,TGTGCCAGCACGGGAGATGTGAACACTGAAGCTTTCTTT
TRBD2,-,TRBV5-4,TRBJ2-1,CASSPSSGRASYNEQFF,TGTGCCAGCAGTCCGTCTAGCGGCCGTGCCTCCTACAATGAGCAGTTCTTC
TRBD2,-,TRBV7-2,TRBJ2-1,CASGEWGGYNEQFF,TGTGCCAGCGGCGAATGGGGGGGTTACAATGAGCAGTTCTTC
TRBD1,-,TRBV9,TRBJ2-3,CASSGTGGRSDTQYF,TGTGCCAGCAGCGGGACAGGGGGAAGGTCAGATACGCAGTATTTT
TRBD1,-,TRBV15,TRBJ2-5,CATGASRDRGETQYF,TGTGCCACCGGTGCTTCGAGAGACAGGGGAGAGACCCAGTACTTC
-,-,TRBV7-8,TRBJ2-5,CASSLDYSQETQYF,TGTGCCAGCAGCTTAGACTACAGCCAAGAGACCCAGTACTTC
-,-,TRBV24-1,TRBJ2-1,CATSDFRGSYEQFF,TGTGCCACCAGTGATTTTCGGGGATCATATGAGCAGTTCTTC
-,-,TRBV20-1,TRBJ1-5,CSAHSGSNQPQHF,TGCAGTGCCCACTCGGGAAGCAATCAGCCCCAGCATTTT
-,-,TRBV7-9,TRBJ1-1,CASSFSPGAETEAFF,TGTGCCAGCAGCTTTTCGCCGGGGGCAGAAACTGAAGCTTTCTTT
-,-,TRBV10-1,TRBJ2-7,CASSEQGSYEQYF,TGCGCCAGCAGTGAGCAGGGCTCCTACGAGCAGTACTTC
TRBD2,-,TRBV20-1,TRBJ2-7,CSAREPGLVRTYEQYF,TGCAGTGCTAGAGAGCCGGGACTAGTACGAACCTACGAGCAGTACTTC
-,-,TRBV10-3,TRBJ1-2,CAISEGGSQTANYGYTF,TGTGCCATCAGTGAGGGGGGCAGCCAAACAGCTAACTATGGCTACACCTTC
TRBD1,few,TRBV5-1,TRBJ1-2,CASSPGTGEQDGYTF,TGCGCCAGCAGCCCCGGAACAGGGGAACAGGATGGCTACACCTTC
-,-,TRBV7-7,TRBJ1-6,CASRLTGNSPLHF,TGTGCCAGCAGGCTGACAGGCAATTCACCCCTCCACTTT
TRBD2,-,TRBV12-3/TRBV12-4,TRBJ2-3,CASSLGLASDTQYF,TGTGCCAGCAGTTTAGGACTAGCCTCAGATACGCAGTATTTT
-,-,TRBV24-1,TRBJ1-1,CATSKGINTEAFF,TGTGCCACCAGTAAGGGGATAAACACTGAAGCTTTCTTT
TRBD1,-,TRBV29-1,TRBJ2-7,CSVEDQGQTYEQYF,TGCAGCGTTGAAGACCAGGGACAGACCTACGAGCAGTACTTC
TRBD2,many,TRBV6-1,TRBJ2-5,CASSDASGSQETQYF,TGTGCCAGCAGTGACGCTAGCGGGTCCCAAGAGACCCAGTACTTC
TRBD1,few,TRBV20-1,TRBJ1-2,CSARRQGARGYTF,TGCAGTGCTAGAAGACAGGGGGCGAGGGGCTACACCTTC
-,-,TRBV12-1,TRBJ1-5,CASSLTGSGTNQPQHF,TGTGCCAGCAGCTTAACGGGGAGTGGCACCAATCAGCCCCAGCATTTT
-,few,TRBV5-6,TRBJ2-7,CASSLGVTHYEQYF,TGTGCCAGCAGCTTGGGAGTGACACACTACGAGCAGTACTTC